The rows below give T cell receptor beta chains drawn from one sample of a study of T-cell memory formation after mild COVID-19. TCRdb re-called the 5' RACE reads with MiXCR, one entry per CDR3 protein. The sample holds 350,000 to 550,000 distinct CDR3 sequences, 15% to 20% seen once. What was sequenced was PBMCs or a T cell subset sorted from them (not recorded which). The receptors shown here come from a man aged 18 to 30 who had mild COVID-19 (a few samples of this study predate the infection). Cell type and time point are not known. CDR3s include the opening cysteine and the closing phenylalanine or tryptophan. The D gene is left open where the match is weak. Rows give clone size only sometimes, using once, few, many, or a class for an expanded clone.

V,D,J,size,CDR3,DNA
TRBV18,NA,TRBJ2-2,NA,CASSPNTGTGELFF,TGTGCCAGCTCACCGAACACCGGGACCGGGGAGCTGTTTTTT
TRBV6-5,NA,TRBJ1-2,few,CATARGHGYTF,TGTGCCACCGCTAGGGGCCACGGCTACACCTTC
TRBV7-2,NA,TRBJ1-5,NA,CASSETYLSNQPQHF,TGTGCCAGCAGCGAGACCTACCTTAGCAATCAGCCCCAGCATTTT
TRBV18,NA,TRBJ1-6,few,CASSPTGGADSPLHF,TGTGCCAGCTCACCTACCGGGGGGGCGGATTCACCCCTCCACTTT
TRBV5-1,TRBD1,TRBJ2-1,NA,CASSDRDSYNEQFF,TGCGCCAGCAGCGACCGGGACAGCTACAATGAGCAGTTCTTC
TRBV5-1,TRBD1,TRBJ1-1,NA,CASSLDRGYQNTEAFF,TGCGCCAGCAGCTTGGACAGGGGGTATCAGAACACTGAAGCTTTCTTT
TRBV5-1,NA,TRBJ1-1,few,CASSPASDTEAFF,TGCGCCAGCAGCCCTGCGTCGGACACTGAAGCTTTCTTT
TRBV5-1,TRBD1,TRBJ2-1,few,CASSLAATGVNNEQFF,TGCGCCAGCAGCTTGGCCGCTACAGGGGTTAACAATGAGCAGTTCTTC
TRBV10-3,NA,TRBJ2-2,few,CAILRVNTGELFF,TGTGCCATACTCCGGGTTAACACCGGGGAGCTGTTTTTT
TRBV4-3,TRBD1,TRBJ2-2,NA,CASSQESRTGNTGELFF,TGCGCCAGCAGCCAAGAATCACGGACAGGGAACACCGGGGAGCTGTTTTTT
TRBV7-6,TRBD1,TRBJ2-5,NA,CASSLEGRDRGWDETQYF,TGTGCCAGCAGCTTAGAAGGACGGGACAGGGGGTGGGACGAGACCCAGTACTTC
TRBV7-8,TRBD1,TRBJ1-6,many,CASRGDRESYNSPLHF,TGTGCCAGCAGGGGGGACAGGGAGTCCTATAATTCACCCCTCCACTTT
TRBV20-1,NA,TRBJ1-3,few,CSAPGVSGNTIYF,TGCAGTGCGCCGGGGGTCTCTGGAAACACCATATATTTT
TRBV18,NA,TRBJ2-6,NA,CASSNPGAEGANVLTF,TGTGCCAGTTCCAACCCTGGGGCAGAAGGGGCCAACGTCCTGACTTTC
TRBV20-1,NA,TRBJ1-6,NA,CSARAAESYNSPLHF,TGCAGTGCTAGGGCCGCCGAATCCTATAATTCACCCCTCCACTTT
TRBV7-2,NA,TRBJ1-1,many,CASSVQGTEAFF,TGTGCCAGCAGCGTCCAAGGCACTGAAGCTTTCTTT
TRBV4-1,NA,TRBJ1-6,few,CASSQQGSSYNSPLHF,TGCGCCAGCAGCCAACAGGGGAGCTCCTATAATTCACCCCTCCACTTT
TRBV18,NA,TRBJ2-7,NA,CASSPARPYEQYF,TGTGCCAGCTCACCGGCGCGACCCTACGAGCAGTACTTC
TRBV6-2/TRBV6-3,TRBD1,TRBJ2-5,few,CASSPGQGAWETQYF,TGTGCCAGCAGTCCGGGACAGGGGGCCTGGGAGACCCAGTACTTC
TRBV12-3/TRBV12-4,NA,TRBJ2-3,NA,CASSPIRLAGDTQYF,TGTGCCAGCAGTCCGATCCGTCTCGCGGGAGATACGCAGTATTTT
TRBV12-3/TRBV12-4,NA,TRBJ2-4,many,CASRPLGLENIQYF,TGTGCCAGCAGACCTTTGGGACTTGAGAACATTCAGTACTTC
TRBV2,NA,TRBJ1-4,NA,CARHRDMGEKLFF,TGTGCCAGACACCGGGATATGGGTGAAAAACTGTTTTTT
TRBV11-2,NA,TRBJ2-1,NA,CASTPPGIGGFF,TGTGCCAGCACTCCGCCGGGAATTGGGGGGTTCTTC
TRBV4-3,NA,TRBJ1-6,NA,CASSQDPVNSPLHF,TGCGCCAGCAGCCAAGATCCTGTGAATTCACCCCTCCACTTT
TRBV10-3,TRBD1,TRBJ2-5,few,CAITGTGAPSDQYF,TGTGCCATCACTGGGACAGGGGCCCCAAGTGACCAGTACTTC
TRBV10-3,NA,TRBJ1-2,few,CAISESGDGYTF,TGTGCCATCAGTGAGTCAGGGGATGGCTACACCTTC
TRBV7-3,TRBD1,TRBJ1-2,once,CASSHDRGYGYTF,TGTGCCAGCAGCCACGACAGGGGGTATGGCTACACCTTC
TRBV9,NA,TRBJ1-6,NA,CASSGAPGLNSPLHF,TGTGCCAGCAGCGGAGCTCCAGGGTTGAATTCACCCCTCCACTTT
TRBV11-2,TRBD1,TRBJ2-2,few,CASSFRVGQGTGELFF,TGTGCCAGCAGCTTTAGAGTGGGACAGGGCACCGGGGAGCTGTTTTTT
TRBV7-2,TRBD2,TRBJ2-4,many,CASSYGLAGTQAKNIQYF,TGTGCCAGCAGCTACGGACTAGCGGGAACACAGGCCAAAAACATTCAGTACTTC
TRBV20-1,TRBD1,TRBJ1-3,NA,CRPGQGAGNTIYF,TGCAGGCCAGGACAGGGGGCTGGAAACACCATATATTTT
TRBV7-3,NA,TRBJ2-1,many,CASSSGGEQFF,TGTGCCAGCAGCTCCGGCGGTGAGCAGTTCTTC
TRBV29-1,NA,TRBJ1-2,NA,CSVAGPRGDRETF,TGCAGCGTTGCCGGGCCTCGGGGGGATAGGGAAACCTTC
TRBV12-3/TRBV12-4,NA,TRBJ2-4,NA,CASSLGGAGWSLDIQYF,TGTGCCAGCAGCCTTGGCGGGGCAGGGTGGTCGCTGGACATTCAGTACTTC
TRBV12-3/TRBV12-4,NA,TRBJ1-5,NA,CASSPSDRRNQPQHF,TGTGCCAGCAGTCCGTCTGACAGACGCAATCAGCCCCAGCATTTT
TRBV4-1,NA,TRBJ1-5,NA,CASSQGQHNQPQHF,TGCGCCAGCAGCCAAGGGCAGCACAATCAGCCCCAGCATTTT
TRBV11-2,NA,TRBJ1-4,few,CASSPPRQGPRQKLFF,TGTGCCAGCAGCCCCCCACGGCAGGGCCCGAGGCAAAAACTGTTTTTT
TRBV4-1,TRBD1,TRBJ1-4,NA,CASSPRTGPKLFF,TGCGCCAGCAGCCCTCGGACAGGCCCAAAACTGTTTTTT
TRBV18,NA,TRBJ2-3,NA,CASSTAQDTQYF,TGTGCCAGCTCCACCGCACAAGATACGCAGTATTTT
TRBV7-7,NA,TRBJ2-5,NA,CASSRRTGILETQYF,TGTGCCAGCAGTAGGAGAACAGGGATTTTAGAGACCCAGTACTTC
TRBV4-1,NA,TRBJ1-5,few,CASSRGGGVGQPQHF,TGCGCCAGCAGCCGAGGGGGAGGGGTTGGTCAGCCCCAGCATTTT
TRBV2,TRBD1,TRBJ1-5,NA,CASTPGYRGNQPQHF,TGTGCCAGCACCCCGGGATACAGGGGTAATCAGCCCCAGCATTTT
TRBV4-1,TRBD2,TRBJ2-5,many,CASSRAGDPPETQYF,TGCGCCAGCAGCCGAGCGGGGGACCCTCCAGAGACCCAGTACTTC
TRBV19,NA,TRBJ1-2,few,CASSIGARNYGYTF,TGTGCCAGTAGTATCGGGGCTAGGAACTATGGCTACACCTTC
TRBV12-3/TRBV12-4,NA,TRBJ1-2,NA,CASSWAEYGESNYGYTF,TGTGCCAGCAGTTGGGCTGAATATGGGGAGTCCAACTATGGCTACACCTTC
TRBV12-3/TRBV12-4,NA,TRBJ2-5,few,CASSFPNMVGTQYF,TGTGCCAGCAGTTTCCCTAATATGGTGGGGACCCAGTACTTC
TRBV7-2,NA,TRBJ2-7,many,CASSDDRSEQYF,TGTGCCAGCAGCGATGACAGGTCCGAGCAGTACTTC